Below are 5 T cell receptor beta chains sequenced from a single sample in a study of OX40 agonist ivuxolimab in advanced cancers. Assay: immunoSEQ multiplex PCR; the TCRdb copy retains only in-frame clones and omits some. The repertoire holds fewer than 70,000 clones, with 75% to 90% as singletons. This specimen was CD4+ or CD8+ T cells sorted from blood, taken in a trial of the OX40 agonist ivuxolimab. These receptors all come from an adult with an advanced solid tumor such as melanoma, head and neck, liver or kidney cancer.

This chain connects TRBV4-1 to TRBJ2-2, with 10 bases identical to TRBD1. The CDR3 runs 17 residues. The V and J ends lost 2 bases and 5 bases, in that order; junction bases with no gene match: 8. Per the germline V gene, CDR1 is MGHRA and CDR2 is YSYEKL. The chain's CDR3 is CASSQTRQGARTGELFF. CDR3 bases: TGCGCCAGCAGCCAAACTAGACAGGGGGCTCGGACCGGGGAGCTGTTTTTT.

The V call is TRBV7-9, the J call TRBJ1-1, with 8 bases aligning to TRBD1. Trimming cost V 4 bases and J 1 base; bases outside gene matches: 17. The V gene's germline CDR1 is SEHNR and CDR2 FQNEAQ (reference sequence). The CDR3 sequence is 19 residues long. In nucleotides, the CDR3 is TGTGCCAGCAGCTCTGATGCGACAGGGGTTAGGGTTGGGAACACTGAAGCTTTCTTT. Amino acids: CASSSDATGVRVGNTEAFF. Using reference TRBV7-9 and TRBJ1-1 for the parts outside the CDR3, the full variable domain is DTGVSQNPRHKITKRGQNVTFRCDPISEHNRLYWYRQTLGQGPEFLTYFQNEAQLEKSRLLSDRFSAERPKGSFSTLEIQRTEQGDSAMYLCASSSDATGVRVGNTEAFFGQGTRLTVV.

The chain employs TRBV6-5 and TRBJ2-7; D is perhaps TRBD2 (5 bases). Germline CDR1 and CDR2: MNHEY and SVGAGI. The CDR3 has 13 residues. V was cut by 5 bases and J by 7 bases, with 15 bases left in between. For the CDR3, the DNA is TGTGCCAGCAGTAAACGGGGTGGCGTAGAGCAGTACTTC. Protein sequence: CASSKRGGVEQYF.

This clone occurred once. The chain has TRBV6-5 and TRBJ1-1, with TRBD1 matching 7 bases. CDR1 is MNHEY, CDR2 SVGAGI, per germline. The CDR3 covers 14 residues. V trimming: 0 bases; J trimming: 6 bases; junction bases outside the gene matches: 4. CDR3 bases: TGTGCCAGCAGTTACTCGACAGGGTCCTCTGAAGCTTTCTTT. Translating it yields CASSYSTGSSEAFF.

This chain joins TRBV4-2 and TRBJ1-4, with unresolved D. Germline V gene data show CDR1 as LGHNA and CDR2 as YNFKEQ. Trimming removed 5 bases at V and 7 bases at J, with 11 bases between. CDR3 size: 13 residues. The CDR3 sequence: CASSNPGVEKLFF. The DNA for the CDR3 is TGTGCCAGCAGCAATCCCGGGGTTGAAAAACTGTTTTTT.